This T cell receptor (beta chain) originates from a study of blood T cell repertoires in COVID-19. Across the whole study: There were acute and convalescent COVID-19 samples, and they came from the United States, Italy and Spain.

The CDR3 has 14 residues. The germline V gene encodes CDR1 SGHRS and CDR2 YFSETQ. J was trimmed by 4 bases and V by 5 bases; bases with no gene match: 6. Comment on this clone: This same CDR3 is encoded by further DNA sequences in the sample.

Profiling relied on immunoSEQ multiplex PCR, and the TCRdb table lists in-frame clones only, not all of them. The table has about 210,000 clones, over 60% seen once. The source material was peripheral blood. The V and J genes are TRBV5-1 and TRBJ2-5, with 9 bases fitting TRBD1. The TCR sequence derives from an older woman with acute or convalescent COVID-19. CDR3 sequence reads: CASSPGTGRETQYF. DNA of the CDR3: TGCGCCAGCAGTCCCGGGACAGGGCGAGAGACCCAGTACTTC.